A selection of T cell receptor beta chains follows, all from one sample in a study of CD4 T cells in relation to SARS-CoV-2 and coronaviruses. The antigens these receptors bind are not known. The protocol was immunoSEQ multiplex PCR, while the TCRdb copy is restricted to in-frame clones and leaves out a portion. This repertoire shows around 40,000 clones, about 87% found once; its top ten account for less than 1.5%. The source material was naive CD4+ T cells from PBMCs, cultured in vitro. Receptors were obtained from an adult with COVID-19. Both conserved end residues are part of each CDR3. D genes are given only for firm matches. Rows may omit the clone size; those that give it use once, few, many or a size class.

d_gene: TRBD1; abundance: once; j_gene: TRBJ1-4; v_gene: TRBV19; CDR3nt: TGTGCCAGTAGTTCTCCAGGGGGTGTAGGTGAAAAACTGTTTTTT; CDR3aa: CASSSPGGVGEKLFF
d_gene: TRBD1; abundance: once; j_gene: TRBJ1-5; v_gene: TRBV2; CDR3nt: TGTGCCAGCAGTGGTACAGGGGGAGAACAGCCCCAGCATTTT; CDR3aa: CASSGTGGEQPQHF
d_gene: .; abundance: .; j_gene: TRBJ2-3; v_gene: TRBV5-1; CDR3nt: TGCGCCAGCAGCTTGGCTTTAGGGGGAGGCACAGATACGCAGTATTTT; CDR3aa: CASSLALGGGTDTQYF
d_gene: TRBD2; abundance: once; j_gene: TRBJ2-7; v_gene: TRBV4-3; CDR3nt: TGCGCCAGCAGCCAAGATTGGCTAGCGGGATCCTACGAGCAGTACTTC; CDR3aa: CASSQDWLAGSYEQYF
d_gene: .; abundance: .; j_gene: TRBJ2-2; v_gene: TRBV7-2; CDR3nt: TGTGCCAGCAGCTTATTGGGACCATCGAACACCGGGGAGCTGTTTTTT; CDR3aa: CASSLLGPSNTGELFF
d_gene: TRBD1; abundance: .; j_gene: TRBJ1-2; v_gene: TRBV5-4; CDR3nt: TGTGCCAGCAGCCCCGACAGGGGGTTCGGAGGTGGCTACACCTTC; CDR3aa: CASSPDRGFGGGYTF
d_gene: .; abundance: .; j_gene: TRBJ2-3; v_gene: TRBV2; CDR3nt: TGTGCCAGCCGGGACTCAAGCGGACCAGATACGCAGTATTTT; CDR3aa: CASRDSSGPDTQYF
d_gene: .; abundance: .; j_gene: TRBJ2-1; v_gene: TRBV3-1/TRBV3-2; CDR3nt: TGTGCCAGCAGCCCCCCTTGGCGGACCAACTCCCTCAATGAGCAGTTCTTC; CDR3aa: CASSPPWRTNSLNEQFF
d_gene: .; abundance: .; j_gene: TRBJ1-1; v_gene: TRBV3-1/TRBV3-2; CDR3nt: TGTGCCAGCAGCCAACAAGGAATGAACACTGAAGCTTTCTTT; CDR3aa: CASSQQGMNTEAFF
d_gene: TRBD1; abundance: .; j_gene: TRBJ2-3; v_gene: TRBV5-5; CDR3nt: TGTGCCAGCAGCTCCCCGGACAGGCCTAGCACAGATACGCAGTATTTT; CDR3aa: CASSSPDRPSTDTQYF
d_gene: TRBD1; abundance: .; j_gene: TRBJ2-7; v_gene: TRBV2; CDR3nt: TGTGCCAGCAGTCTCGACAGGGCCTGGACCTACGAGCAGTACTTC; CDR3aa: CASSLDRAWTYEQYF
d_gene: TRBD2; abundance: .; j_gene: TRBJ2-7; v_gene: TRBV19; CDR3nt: TGTGCCAGTAGTATGTCGGCGGGAGGGCGGTACGAGCAGTACTTC; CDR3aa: CASSMSAGGRYEQYF
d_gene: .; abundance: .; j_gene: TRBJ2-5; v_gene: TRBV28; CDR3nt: TGTGCCAGCAGTTTTTCGGGAAAAGAGACCCAGTACTTC; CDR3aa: CASSFSGKETQYF
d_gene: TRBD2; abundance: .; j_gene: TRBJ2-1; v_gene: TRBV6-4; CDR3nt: TGTGCCAGCAGAGAAACTAGCGGGGGTATCAATGAGCAGTTCTTC; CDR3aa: CASRETSGGINEQFF
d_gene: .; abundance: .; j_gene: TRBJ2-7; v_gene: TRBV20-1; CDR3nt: TGCAGTGCTAGTTACCTCAACGAGCAGTACTTC; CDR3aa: CSASYLNEQYF
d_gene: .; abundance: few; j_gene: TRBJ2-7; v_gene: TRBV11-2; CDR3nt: TGTGCCAGCAGCTTAGTCCGCAGCACCGGCGAGCAGTACTTC; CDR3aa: CASSLVRSTGEQYF
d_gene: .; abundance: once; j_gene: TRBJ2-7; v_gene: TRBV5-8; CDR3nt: TGTGCCAGCAGCTTGCCGGGGGCGAGGGGTTGGGTGCAGTACTTC; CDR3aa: CASSLPGARGWVQYF
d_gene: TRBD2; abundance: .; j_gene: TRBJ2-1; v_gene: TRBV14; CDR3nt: TGTGCCAGCAGCCACCTCATAGCGGGGAGGTCCTACAATGAGCAGTTCTTC; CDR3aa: CASSHLIAGRSYNEQFF
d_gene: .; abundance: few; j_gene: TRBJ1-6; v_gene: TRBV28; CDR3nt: TGTGCCAGCAGTTTAAAGTTCGATCCGTCTCCCGGCCCCCTCCACTTT; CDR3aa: CASSLKFDPSPGPLHF
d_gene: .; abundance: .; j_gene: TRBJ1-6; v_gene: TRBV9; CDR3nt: TGTGCCAGCAGCGTTAAATATGGAGATTCACCCCTCCACTTT; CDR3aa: CASSVKYGDSPLHF
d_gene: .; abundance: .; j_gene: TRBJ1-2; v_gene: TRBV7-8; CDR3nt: TGTGCCAGCAGCGCGGACAACGCTAACTATGGCTACACCTTC; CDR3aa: CASSADNANYGYTF
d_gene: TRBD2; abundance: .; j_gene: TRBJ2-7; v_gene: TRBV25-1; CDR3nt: TGTGCCAGCAGCTTCTCTAGCGGGACTCCTCCCTACGAGCAGTACTTC; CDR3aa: CASSFSSGTPPYEQYF
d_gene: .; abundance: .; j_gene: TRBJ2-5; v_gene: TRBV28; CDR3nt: TGTGCCAGCAGTTTATGCATACAGGCCGGGGACCAAGAGACCCAGTACTTC; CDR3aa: CASSLCIQAGDQETQYF
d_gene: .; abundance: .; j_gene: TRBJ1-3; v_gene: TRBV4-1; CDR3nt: TGCGCCAGCAGCCAAGATCCAAGAGGGCCTGGAAACACCATATATTTT; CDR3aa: CASSQDPRGPGNTIYF
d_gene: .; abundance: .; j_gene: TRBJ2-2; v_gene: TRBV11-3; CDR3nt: TGTGCCAGCAGCTCAACCGGGCCATCCACCGGGGAGCTGTTTTTT; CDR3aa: CASSSTGPSTGELFF
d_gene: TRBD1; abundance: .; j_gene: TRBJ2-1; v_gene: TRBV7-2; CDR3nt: TGTGCCAGCAGCCCCGACAGGGGGGGCTACAATGAGCAGTTCTTC; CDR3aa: CASSPDRGGYNEQFF
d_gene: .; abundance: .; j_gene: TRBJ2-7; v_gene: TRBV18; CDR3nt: TGTGCCAGCTCACCATCTAGCGCTTACGAGCAGTACTTC; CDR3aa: CASSPSSAYEQYF
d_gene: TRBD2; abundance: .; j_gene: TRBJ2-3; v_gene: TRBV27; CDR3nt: TGTGCCAGCTCTCTCGGGAGCGGGGGCACAGATACGCAGTATTTT; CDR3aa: CASSLGSGGTDTQYF
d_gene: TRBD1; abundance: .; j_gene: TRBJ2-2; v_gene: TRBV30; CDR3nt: TGTGCCTGGAGCGATGTCCTGACCCGGGACAGGGGCTGGGAGCTGTTTTTT; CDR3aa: CAWSDVLTRDRGWELFF
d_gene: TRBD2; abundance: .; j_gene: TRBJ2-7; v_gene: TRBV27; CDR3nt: TGTGCCAGCAGTCCAGGGACTAGCGGGATGGGCTCCTACGAGCAGTACTTC; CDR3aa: CASSPGTSGMGSYEQYF
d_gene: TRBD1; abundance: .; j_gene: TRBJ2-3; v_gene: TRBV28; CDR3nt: TGTGCCAGCAGAGTACGGGACAGGGTATTTACAGATACGCAGTATTTT; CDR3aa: CASRVRDRVFTDTQYF
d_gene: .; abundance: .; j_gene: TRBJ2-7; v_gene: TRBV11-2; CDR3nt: TGTGCCAGCAGCTTAGTTTTGGGGGGACAGAGCTACGAGCAGTACTTC; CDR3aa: CASSLVLGGQSYEQYF
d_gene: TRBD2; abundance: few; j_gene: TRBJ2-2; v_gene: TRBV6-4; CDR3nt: TGTGCCAGCAGTGACACCCCAAGCGGGGACCCCGGGGAGCTGTTTTTT; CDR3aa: CASSDTPSGDPGELFF
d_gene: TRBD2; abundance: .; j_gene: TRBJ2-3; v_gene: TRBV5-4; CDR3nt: TGTGCCAGCAGCTCTACGAGCGGGAGTAGAGATACGCAGTATTTT; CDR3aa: CASSSTSGSRDTQYF
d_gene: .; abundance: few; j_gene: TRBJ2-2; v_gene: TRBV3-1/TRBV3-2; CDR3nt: TGTGCCAGCACCGAGAGGGGTAACACCGGGGAGCTGTTTTTT; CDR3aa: CASTERGNTGELFF
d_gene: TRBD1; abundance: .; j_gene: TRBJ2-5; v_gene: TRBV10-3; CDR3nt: TGTGCCATCAGTGAGAGACAGGGGGTACGCGAGACCCAGTACTTC; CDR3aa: CAISERQGVRETQYF
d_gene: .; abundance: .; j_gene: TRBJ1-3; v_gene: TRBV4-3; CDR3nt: TGCGCCAGCAGCCAAGATGTCCGTTCCTCTGGAAACACCATATATTTT; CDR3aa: CASSQDVRSSGNTIYF
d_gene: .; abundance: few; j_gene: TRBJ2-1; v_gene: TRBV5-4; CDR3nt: TGTGCCAGCAGCTTGGATAATGAGCAGTTCTTC; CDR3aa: CASSLDNEQFF
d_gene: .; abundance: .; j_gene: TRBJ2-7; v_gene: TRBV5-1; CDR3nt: TGCGCCAGCAGCTTGGCCCAAACCCCTCTCTACGAGCAGTACTTC; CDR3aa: CASSLAQTPLYEQYF
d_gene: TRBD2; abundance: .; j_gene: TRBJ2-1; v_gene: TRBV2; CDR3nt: TGTGCCAGCAGTGTACCTCGGACTAGCGGGAGGATCGGATCCTACAATGAGCAGTTCTTC; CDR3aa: CASSVPRTSGRIGSYNEQFF
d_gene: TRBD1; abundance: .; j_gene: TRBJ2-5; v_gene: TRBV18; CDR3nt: TGTGCCAGCTCACTCAACAGGGGGTCCCAAGAGACCCAGTACTTC; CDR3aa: CASSLNRGSQETQYF
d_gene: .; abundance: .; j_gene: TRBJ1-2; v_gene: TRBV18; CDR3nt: TGTGCCAGCTCTCCTAAACAGGGAAACTATGGCTACACCTTC; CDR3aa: CASSPKQGNYGYTF
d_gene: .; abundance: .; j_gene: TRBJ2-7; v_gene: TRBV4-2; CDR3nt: TGTGCCAGCAGCCGCAATCTGGGGGAGCAGTACTTC; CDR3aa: CASSRNLGEQYF
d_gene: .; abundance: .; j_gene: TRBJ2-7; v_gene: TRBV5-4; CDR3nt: TGTGCCAGCAGCTTGCCTTCCCAGGGGAAAATCTACGAGCAGTACTTC; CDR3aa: CASSLPSQGKIYEQYF
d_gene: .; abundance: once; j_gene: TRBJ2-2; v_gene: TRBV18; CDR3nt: TGTGCCAGCCAACCCCAGGGGAACACCGGGGAGCTGTTTTTT; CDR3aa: CASQPQGNTGELFF
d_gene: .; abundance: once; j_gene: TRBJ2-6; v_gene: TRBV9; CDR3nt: TGTGCCAGCAGCGTCTCGGGCTCTGGGGCCAACGTCCTGACTTTC; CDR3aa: CASSVSGSGANVLTF
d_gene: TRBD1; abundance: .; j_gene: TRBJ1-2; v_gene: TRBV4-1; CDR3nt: TGCGCCAGCAGCGACCGACAGGGGGTGGATGGCTACACCTTC; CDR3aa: CASSDRQGVDGYTF
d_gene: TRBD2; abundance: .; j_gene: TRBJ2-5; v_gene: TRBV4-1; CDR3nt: TGCGCCAGCAGCCGTCTAGCGGGGGAGACCCAGTACTTC; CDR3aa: CASSRLAGETQYF
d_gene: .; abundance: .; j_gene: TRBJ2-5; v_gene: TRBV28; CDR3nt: TGTGCCAGCAGTTTAAGTAGTGTGGAGACCCAGTACTTC; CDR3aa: CASSLSSVETQYF
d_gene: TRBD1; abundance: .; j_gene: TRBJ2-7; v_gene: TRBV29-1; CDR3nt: TGCAGCGCCGGGACAGGGAATTACGAGCAGTACTTC; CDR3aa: CSAGTGNYEQYF